This is a list of T cell receptor beta chains from one sample in a study of OX40 agonist ivuxolimab in advanced cancers. Only in-frame clones appear in the TCRdb table, and some are missing; sequencing was by immunoSEQ multiplex PCR. The sample carries approximately 71,000 clones, around 94% recorded once. The sequencing used CD4+ or CD8+ T cells sorted from blood, collected in a trial of the OX40 agonist ivuxolimab. The receptors shown here come from an adult with an advanced solid tumor such as melanoma, head and neck, liver or kidney cancer. Both conserved end residues are trimmed from each CDR3.

V gene: TRBV5-6; J gene: TRBJ2-1; CDR3 protein: ASFRPGTSGSSSYNEQF
V gene: TRBV19; J gene: TRBJ1-6; CDR3 protein: ASNHGGGSYNSPLH
V gene: TRBV5-1; J gene: TRBJ1-2; CDR3 protein: ASSLDFVGPLYGYT
V gene: TRBV27; J gene: TRBJ2-1; CDR3 protein: ASSLSGPYNEQF
V gene: TRBV6-5; J gene: TRBJ1-4; CDR3 protein: ASSLGQANEKLF
V gene: TRBV27; J gene: TRBJ2-1; CDR3 protein: ASSLRARGSEQF
V gene: TRBV28; J gene: TRBJ1-2; CDR3 protein: ASSLGKVYGYT
V gene: TRBV28; J gene: TRBJ1-1; CDR3 protein: ASSFILGRTEAF
V gene: TRBV27; J gene: TRBJ1-2; CDR3 protein: ASSLYRGNYGYT
V gene: TRBV7-8; J gene: TRBJ2-2; CDR3 protein: ASSLLSPGELF
V gene: TRBV29-1; J gene: TRBJ2-3; CDR3 protein: SVDLLAGGRTDTQY
V gene: TRBV4-3; J gene: TRBJ2-1; CDR3 protein: ASRLNGYDLYNEQF
V gene: TRBV6-1; J gene: TRBJ2-7; CDR3 protein: ASSWAGSYEQY
V gene: TRBV4-1; J gene: TRBJ2-4; CDR3 protein: ASSQDGAGANIQY
V gene: TRBV4-3; J gene: TRBJ1-1; CDR3 protein: ASSPKWGNEAF
V gene: TRBV7-6; J gene: TRBJ2-7; CDR3 protein: ASSSNYEQY
V gene: TRBV6-6; J gene: TRBJ2-3; CDR3 protein: ASSYRLLTSTDTQY
V gene: TRBV19; J gene: TRBJ2-7; CDR3 protein: ASSPGLAGGEQY
V gene: TRBV10-1; J gene: TRBJ2-2; CDR3 protein: ASTPGTGELF
V gene: TRBV29-1; J gene: TRBJ2-5; CDR3 protein: SVARQETQY
V gene: TRBV6-5; J gene: TRBJ2-7; CDR3 protein: ASSGQDFSSYEQY
V gene: TRBV7-9; J gene: TRBJ1-1; CDR3 protein: ASSLSDTEAF
V gene: TRBV19; J gene: TRBJ2-1; CDR3 protein: ASSQGNEQF
V gene: TRBV30; J gene: TRBJ1-5; CDR3 protein: AWSPGDGQPQH
V gene: TRBV15; J gene: TRBJ1-2; CDR3 protein: ATSRDLGQINYGYT
V gene: TRBV27; J gene: TRBJ2-3; CDR3 protein: ASSLSEAGGVTDTQY
V gene: TRBV27; J gene: TRBJ1-6; CDR3 protein: ASSFGATPPLH
V gene: TRBV5-6; J gene: TRBJ2-5; CDR3 protein: ASSRLSDRAGETQY
V gene: TRBV7-9; J gene: TRBJ1-5; CDR3 protein: ASSLEGQVRQH
V gene: TRBV29-1; J gene: TRBJ2-1; CDR3 protein: SAEVAGALYNEQF
V gene: TRBV5-5; J gene: TRBJ1-4; CDR3 protein: ASSLELYEWRGSEKLF
V gene: TRBV28; J gene: TRBJ2-7; CDR3 protein: ASSPRPVYEQY
V gene: TRBV28; J gene: TRBJ2-5; CDR3 protein: ASSPWTRRETQY
V gene: TRBV28; J gene: TRBJ1-3; CDR3 protein: ASSGGRPSGNTIY
V gene: TRBV29-1; J gene: TRBJ1-1; CDR3 protein: SGLGQGNTEAF
V gene: TRBV28; J gene: TRBJ2-7; CDR3 protein: ASSSNRDSSYEQY
V gene: TRBV27; J gene: TRBJ2-1; CDR3 protein: ASSPLPLTGTGNNEQF
V gene: TRBV9; J gene: TRBJ2-3; CDR3 protein: ASSGAFGGSTDTQY
V gene: TRBV10-3; J gene: TRBJ1-3; CDR3 protein: AISPDREGNTIY
V gene: TRBV29-1; J gene: TRBJ1-2; CDR3 protein: SVDRGQGAKGYT
V gene: TRBV5-8; J gene: TRBJ2-1; CDR3 protein: ASSLSGLAGVGSYNEQF
V gene: TRBV5-1; J gene: TRBJ1-1; CDR3 protein: ASSLANTEAF
V gene: TRBV6-6; J gene: TRBJ2-7; CDR3 protein: ASSYLKGPLEEQY
V gene: TRBV9; J gene: TRBJ1-3; CDR3 protein: ASSVGEASGNTIY
V gene: TRBV15; J gene: TRBJ2-7; CDR3 protein: ATSRVEGGNGEQY
V gene: TRBV5-1; J gene: TRBJ2-1; CDR3 protein: ASSPTGSSYNEQF
V gene: TRBV25-1; J gene: TRBJ1-1; CDR3 protein: ASSVPWGAAF
V gene: TRBV27; J gene: TRBJ1-2; CDR3 protein: ASSSLKTGNPYGYT
V gene: TRBV5-1; J gene: TRBJ1-1; CDR3 protein: ASSFGGYTEAF
V gene: TRBV7-9; J gene: TRBJ2-4; CDR3 protein: ASTNTSRLAKNIQY
V gene: TRBV28; J gene: TRBJ1-1; CDR3 protein: ASIGALEAF
V gene: TRBV5-1; J gene: TRBJ1-4; CDR3 protein: ASSVGPQYNEKLF
V gene: TRBV7-2; J gene: TRBJ1-3; CDR3 protein: ASSSSWVSGNTIY